A single count supports the clone carrying this T cell receptor (beta chain). The antigen is not known. This sample stems from a study of blood T cells in healthy people across ages. The use of a sample-barcoded 5' primer and a J-beta primer mix characterized a second PCR of roughly 6 to 11 cycles. TCRdb redid the calling of the 5' RACE reads with MiXCR, one entry per CDR3 protein. Among nearly 800,000 distinct CDR3 sequences listed, approximately 60% were seen once. The germline CDR1 and CDR2 sequences are DFQATT and SNEGSKA (reference sequence). Trimming took 5 bases from V and 0 from J; bases not matched to a gene: 9. This CDR3 contains 15 residues. Whole-study findings and limits: Bulk PBMC profiling left naive and antigen-experienced comparisons inconclusive.

Every donor provided around 9.3 milliliters of peripheral blood. The sample consisted of blood. The TCR originated in a man between 40 and 49 years old in good health. The rearrangement links TRBV20-1 to TRBJ1-2; TRBD1 aligns across 7 bases. CDR3 region: CSALAGTATNYGYTF. The CDR3 DNA follows: TGCAGTGCTCTAGCCGGGACAGCGACTAACTATGGCTACACCTTC.